Below are 27 T cell receptor beta chains sequenced from a single sample in a study of blood T cell repertoires in COVID-19. Some clones are missing from TCRdb's copy, which holds only in-frame ones; the method was immunoSEQ multiplex PCR. This sample has more than 75,000 clones, with over 85% found just once. The specimen sequenced was peripheral blood. Every receptor here comes from a man aged 50 or older with acute or convalescent COVID-19.

This clone was counted a few times. The chain has TRBV9 and TRBJ2-5; perhaps TRBD2 as D (6 bases). The CDR3 sequence is 16 residues long. Trimming removed 3 bases from V and 4 bases from J, with 19 bases in between. The germline gives CDR1 SGDLS, CDR2 YYNGEE. The CDR3 protein is CASSGGTVSWGETQYF. Here the CDR3 DNA reads TGTGCCAGCAGCGGAGGGACTGTAAGTTGGGGAGAGACCCAGTACTTC.

The J gene is TRBJ1-6, the V gene TRBV19; tentatively, D is TRBD1 (6 bases). Trimming removed 7 bases from V and 7 bases from J, with 17 bases in between. The CDR3 extends over 15 amino acids. Per germline, CDR1 LNHDA and CDR2 SQIVND (reference sequence). The CDR3 DNA sequence: TGTGCCAGTACTCTCTCTACAGGGACCAATTCACCCCTCCACTTT. Its translation is CASTLSTGTNSPLHF.

The chain couples TRBV5-5 to TRBJ2-5, with a tentative D call TRBD1 (5 bases). Germline V gives CDR1 SGHKS, CDR2 YYEKEE (reference sequence). Trimming removed 1 base from V and 2 bases from J, with 9 bases in between. The CDR3 is 14 amino acids. CDR3 sequence: CASSLTTGQETQYF. As DNA, the CDR3 is TGTGCCAGCAGCTTGACCACAGGTCAAGAGACCCAGTACTTC.

This clone came up a few times. The rearrangement links TRBV5-1 to TRBJ1-1; tentatively, D is TRBD1 (5 bases). The V end was cut by 7 bases, the J end by 4 bases, with 14 bases between. This CDR3 contains 13 residues. Germline V gives CDR1 SGHRS, CDR2 YFSETQ. This chain's CDR3 is CASGRVSSTEAFF. The CDR3 DNA sequence: TGCGCCAGCGGCAGGGTGAGTAGCACTGAAGCTTTCTTT.

In nucleotides, the CDR3 is TGTGCCAGTAGTATAGGGGGGACTAGTTCGGGCCGTATGGGGCAGTTCTTC. This translates into CASSIGGTSSGRMGQFF. The chain carries TRBV19 and TRBJ2-1; 8 bases are a match to TRBD2. The CDR3 runs to 17 residues. V gave up 1 base and J gave up 12 bases; unmatched junction bases: 17. CDR1 and CDR2 from the germline V gene are LNHDA and SQIVND (reference sequence).

CDR3 DNA: TGTGCCAGCAGCTTAGCCGGGACTAGCTGGGCCAATGAGCAGTTCTTC. This translates into CASSLAGTSWANEQFF. This chain links TRBV7-6 with TRBJ2-1; 9 nucleotides line up with TRBD2. The germline gives CDR1 SGHVS, CDR2 FNYEAQ. The CDR3 loop spans 16 amino acids. The V and J ends lost 0 bases and 6 bases, in that order; junction bases with no gene match: 6.

This clone occurred a few times. The chain links TRBV7-9 to TRBJ1-1; weak D call: TRBD1 (6 bases). Trimming left V 3 bases short and J 4 bases short, with 12 bases between. Germline values: CDR1 SEHNR, CDR2 FQNEAQ (reference sequence). The CDR3 is 14 amino acids. CDR3 DNA: TGTGCCAGCAGCTTCAGGGGTTTGAGCACTGAAGCTTTCTTT. Translation gives CASSFRGLSTEAFF. Complete variable domain (other parts from reference TRBV7-9 and TRBJ1-1): DTGVSQNPRHKITKRGQNVTFRCDPISEHNRLYWYRQTLGQGPEFLTYFQNEAQLEKSRLLSDRFSAERPKGSFSTLEIQRTEQGDSAMYLCASSFRGLSTEAFFGQGTRLTVV.

As for this clone: The conserved final phenylalanine or tryptophan is absent from the CDR3, which likely points to a read error. The DNA is left out, because the CDR3 cannot be placed on it with certainty; the CDR3 is given as TCRdb lists it. CDR3: CASSQESET. This rearrangement joins TRBV3-1 (or the pseudogene TRBV3-2) to TRBJ2-3; the D call of TRBD1 is as the table states it, not checked on the DNA. The germline CDR1 and CDR2 sequences are LGHDT and YNNKEL (reference sequence). The CDR3 has 9 amino acids, counting both end residues.

The chain is built from TRBV2 and TRBJ2-7; 13 bases fit TRBD2. Germline V lookup: CDR1 SNHLY, CDR2 FYNNEI. The V gene end was trimmed by 5 bases and the J gene end by 7 bases; junction bases not matched to a gene: 8. The CDR3 totals 15 residues. The CDR3 nucleotides read TGTGCCAGCAGTAAGGGACTAGCGGGAATTTGGGAGCAGTACTTC. The encoded protein is CASSKGLAGIWEQYF.

In this sample, this clone turned up once. The chain combines TRBV25-1 with TRBJ1-1; 7 positions match TRBD1. Germline lookup yields CDR1 MGHDK and CDR2 SYGVNS. V shed 8 bases, J shed 0 bases, and the junction held 0 bases outside the gene matches. There are 12 residues in the CDR3. The CDR3 sequence is CASGQVNTEAFF. CDR3 coding DNA: TGTGCCAGCGGACAGGTGAACACTGAAGCTTTCTTT.

The V gene is TRBV18, the J gene TRBJ2-5, with D maybe TRBD2 (6 bases). V was cut by 0 bases and J by 5 bases, with 16 bases left in between. Germline CDR1 KGHSH, CDR2 LQKENI. The CDR3 has 16 residues. CDR3 amino acids: CASSPPSGPGGETQYF. The DNA of the CDR3 is TGTGCCAGCTCACCACCGTCAGGGCCTGGGGGGGAGACCCAGTACTTC.

The chain is built from TRBV18 and TRBJ2-7; 7 positions match TRBD1. The CDR3 spans 14 residues. Germline CDR1 is KGHSH and CDR2 is LQKENI. With V trimmed by 0 bases and J by 3 bases, 2 bases remained unmatched. CDR3 in amino acids: CASSPPGQYYEQYF. CDR3 nucleotide sequence: TGTGCCAGCTCACCACCGGGACAGTACTACGAGCAGTACTTC. The whole variable domain, filled in from reference TRBV18 and TRBJ2-7, reads NAGVMQNPRHLVRRRGQEARLRCSPMKGHSHVYWYRQLPEEGLKFMVYLQKENIIDESGMPKERFSAEFPKEGPSILRIQQVVRGDSAAYFCASSPPGQYYEQYFGPGTRLTVT.

This clone was observed once. The rearrangement joins TRBV5-1 to TRBJ2-5; the match to TRBD1 covers 7 bases. The junction had 10 bases not matched to a gene; V was cut back by 7 bases and J by 1 base. Per germline, CDR1 SGHRS and CDR2 YFSETQ. The CDR3 sequence is 15 residues long. This CDR3 is CASSFRDRLQETQYF. CDR3 sequence (DNA): TGCGCCAGCTCCTTCCGGGACAGACTCCAAGAGACCCAGTACTTC.

The genes are TRBV2 and TRBJ1-6; TRBD1 is a possible D gene (5 bases). The CDR3 loop spans 13 amino acids. The germline V and J ends were trimmed by 2 bases and 10 bases, with 9 bases remaining between them. Germline V gene data show CDR1 as SNHLY and CDR2 as FYNNEI. The CDR3 reads CASSEQGRSPLHF. CDR3 nucleotides: TGTGCCAGCAGTGAACAGGGAAGATCACCCCTCCACTTT. Full variable domain (rest looked up from reference TRBV2 and TRBJ1-6): EPEVTQTPSHQVTQMGQEVILRCVPISNHLYFYWYRQILGQKVEFLVSFYNNEISEKSEIFDDQFSVERPDGSNFTLKIRSTKLEDSAMYFCASSEQGRSPLHFGNGTRLTVT.

V usage is TRBV24-1 and J usage is TRBJ1-5, with no clear D. CDR3 size: 13 residues. The germline V and J ends were trimmed by 4 bases and 7 bases, with 10 bases remaining between them. Germline V CDR1 and CDR2: KGHDR, SFDVKD. CDR3 protein: CATSDLAGQPQHF. CDR3 DNA sequence: TGTGCCACCAGTGACCTGGCGGGGCAGCCCCAGCATTTT.

J is TRBJ2-5 and V is TRBV11-2; weak D call: TRBD2 (5 bases). The germline gives CDR1 SGHAT, CDR2 FQNNGV. CDR3 size: 15 residues. Trimming removed 5 bases at V and 3 bases at J, with 16 bases between. The CDR3 region has the DNA TGTGCCAGCAGCCACCTTTACGTGGGAGAAGAGACCCAGTACTTC. It translates to CASSHLYVGEETQYF.

This chain joins TRBV24-1 and TRBJ2-1, with 7 bases lining up with TRBD2. V trimming: 3 bases; J trimming: 7 bases; junction bases outside the gene matches: 2. The germline CDR1 and CDR2 sequences are KGHDR and SFDVKD. The CDR3 covers 13 residues. The CDR3 DNA is TGTGCCACCAGTGATGGGGACTATAATGAGCAGTTCTTC. Encoded protein: CATSDGDYNEQFF.

This sequence joins TRBV7-7 and TRBJ2-7; no definite D call. CDR1 is SSHAT and CDR2 is FNYEAQ in the germline V gene (reference sequence). The CDR3 is made up of 15 amino acids. V gave up 2 bases and J gave up 2 bases, with 13 bases separating them. The CDR3 DNA reads TGTGCCAGCAGCTTAAGTCTAGGAGCCGCCTACGAGCAGTACTTC. Translation: CASSLSLGAAYEQYF. The full variable domain, rest sourced from reference TRBV7-7 and TRBJ2-7, is GAGVSQSPRYKVTKRGQDVTLRCDPISSHATLYWYQQALGQGPEFLTYFNYEAQPDKSGLPSDRFSAERPEGSISTLTIQRTEQRDSAMYRCASSLSLGAAYEQYFGPGTRLTVT.

V gene TRBV5-4 combines with J gene TRBJ1-2; D remains unclear. CDR1 and CDR2 (germline): SGHNT, YYREEE (reference sequence). The CDR3 sequence is 14 residues long. V dropped 5 bases and J dropped 2 bases, with 13 bases sitting between them. The CDR3 spells CASRNAGLNYGYTF. CDR3 DNA sequence: TGTGCCAGCAGGAACGCAGGATTAAACTATGGCTACACCTTC.

J is TRBJ1-2 and V is TRBV4-3; 7 nucleotides match TRBD1. The CDR3 is made up of 15 amino acids. Germline V gene sequence: CDR1 LGHNA, CDR2 YSLEER. V trimming: 0 bases; J trimming: 7 bases; junction bases outside the gene matches: 8. The CDR3: CASSQDHHRGAGYTF. In nucleotides, the CDR3 is TGCGCCAGCAGCCAAGATCACCACAGGGGCGCTGGCTACACCTTC.

The chain combines TRBV4-2 with TRBJ2-1; no clear D gene. V lost 0 bases and J 10 bases, leaving 7 bases between the germline ends. The CDR3 consists of 12 residues. Germline V gives CDR1 LGHNA, CDR2 YNFKEQ. The CDR3 DNA reads TGTGCCAGCAGCCAAGATCGGCGGGAGCAGTTCTTC. It yields the protein CASSQDRREQFF.

V gene TRBV9 combines with J gene TRBJ2-2; 9 bases align to TRBD1. The CDR3 totals 16 residues. Trimming took 4 bases from V and 3 from J; bases not matched to a gene: 7. The germline V gene has CDR1 SGDLS and CDR2 YYNGEE. The CDR3 DNA sequence: TGTGCCAGCAGCCCAAGACAGGGGGTTGACACCGGGGAGCTGTTTTTT. The encoded protein is CASSPRQGVDTGELFF.

The V gene is TRBV7-2, the J gene TRBJ1-1, with no clear D. The germline V gene encodes CDR1 SGHTA and CDR2 FQGNSA. With 0 bases removed from V and 0 bases from J, the gap between germline ends came to 14 bases. The CDR3 is made up of 17 amino acids. CDR3 region: CASSLAYPTILNTEAFF. For the CDR3, the DNA is TGTGCCAGCAGCTTAGCCTACCCGACAATCTTGAACACTGAAGCTTTCTTT.

This rearrangement joins TRBV5-5 to TRBJ2-2; possible D gene TRBD2, 6 bases. Trimming took 2 bases from V and 2 from J, leaving 13 bases between them. Germline assignment: CDR1 SGHKS and CDR2 YYEKEE (reference sequence). The CDR3 extends over 16 amino acids. The CDR3 coding sequence is TGTGCCAGCAGCTTTACAGCGGGTGTTAACACCGGGGAGCTGTTTTTT. It is translated as CASSFTAGVNTGELFF.

The chain is built from TRBV15 and TRBJ2-5, with 10 positions matching TRBD1. The CDR3 extends over 17 amino acids. V shed 1 base and J 5 bases; nucleotides not matched to a gene: 10. Germline loops: CDR1 LNHNV, CDR2 YYDKDF (reference sequence). In nucleotides, the CDR3 is TGTGCCACCAGCAGAGGGGGGAAAGGGACAGGGGATGAGACCCAGTACTTC. This translates into CATSRGGKGTGDETQYF. Combining the CDR3 with reference TRBV15 and TRBJ2-5 gives the whole variable domain DAMVIQNPRYQVTQFGKPVTLSCSQTLNHNVMYWYQQKSSQAPKLLFHYYDKDFNNEADTPDNFQSRRPNTSFCFLDIRSPGLGDTAMYLCATSRGGKGTGDETQYFGPGTRLLVL.

A single count supports this clone. The chain links TRBV5-1 to TRBJ2-3, with D possibly matching TRBD1 (5 bases). This CDR3 has 15 residues. Germline lookup yields CDR1 SGHRS and CDR2 YFSETQ. The V gene lost 1 base and the J gene lost 8 bases, with 17 bases spanning the gap. The CDR3, as DNA: TGCGCCAGCAGCTTGAGTCCCGAGTCCCAGGGTACGCAGTATTTT. It is translated as CASSLSPESQGTQYF.

The V and J genes are TRBV28 and TRBJ2-1; 8 bases match TRBD2. Trimming cost V 2 bases and J 5 bases; bases outside gene matches: 8. CDR3 length: 16 amino acids. Germline CDR1 and CDR2: MDHEN and SYDVKM. The CDR3 sequence: CASSLGRVAGNNEQFF. As DNA, the CDR3 is TGTGCCAGCAGTTTAGGGAGAGTAGCGGGGAACAATGAGCAGTTCTTC.